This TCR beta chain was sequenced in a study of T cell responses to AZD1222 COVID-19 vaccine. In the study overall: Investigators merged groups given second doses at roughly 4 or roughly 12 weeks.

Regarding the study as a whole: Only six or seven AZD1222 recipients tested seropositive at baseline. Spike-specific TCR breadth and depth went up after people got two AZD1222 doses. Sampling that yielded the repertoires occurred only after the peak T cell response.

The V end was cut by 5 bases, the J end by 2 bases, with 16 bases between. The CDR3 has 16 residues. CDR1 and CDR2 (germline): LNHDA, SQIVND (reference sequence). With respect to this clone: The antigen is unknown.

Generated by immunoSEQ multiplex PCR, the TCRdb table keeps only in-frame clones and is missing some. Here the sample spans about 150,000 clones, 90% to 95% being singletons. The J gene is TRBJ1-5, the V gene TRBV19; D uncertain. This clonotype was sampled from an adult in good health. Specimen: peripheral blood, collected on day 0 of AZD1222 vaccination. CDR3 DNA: TGTGCCAGTAGTCCTCGCAGGCAGAGTGGCAATCAGCCCCAGCATTTT. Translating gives CASSPRRQSGNQPQHF.